This T cell receptor (beta chain) was sequenced for a study of CD8 T cells in Susac syndrome. An input of about 0.5 to 1 ug of RNA was subjected to reverse transcription using random hexamers. TCRdb fed the immunoSEQ multiplex PCR reads into MiXCR, producing one record per CDR3 protein. This table holds 250,000 to 300,000 distinct CDR3 sequences, over 75% found once. Sequencing was performed on CD8+ T cells from PBMCs. The clonotype originates from a human donor with multiple sclerosis.

The CDR3 loop is CASSQIDQTAYEQYF. The CDR3 coding sequence is TGCGCCAGCAGCCAAATTGACCAGACGGCCTACGAGCAGTACTTC. The V call is TRBV4-1, the J call TRBJ2-7; D not certain. The CDR3 consists of 15 residues. Germline V lookup: CDR1 MGHRA, CDR2 YSYEKL. With 2 bases removed from V and 2 bases from J, the gap between germline ends came to 13 bases.